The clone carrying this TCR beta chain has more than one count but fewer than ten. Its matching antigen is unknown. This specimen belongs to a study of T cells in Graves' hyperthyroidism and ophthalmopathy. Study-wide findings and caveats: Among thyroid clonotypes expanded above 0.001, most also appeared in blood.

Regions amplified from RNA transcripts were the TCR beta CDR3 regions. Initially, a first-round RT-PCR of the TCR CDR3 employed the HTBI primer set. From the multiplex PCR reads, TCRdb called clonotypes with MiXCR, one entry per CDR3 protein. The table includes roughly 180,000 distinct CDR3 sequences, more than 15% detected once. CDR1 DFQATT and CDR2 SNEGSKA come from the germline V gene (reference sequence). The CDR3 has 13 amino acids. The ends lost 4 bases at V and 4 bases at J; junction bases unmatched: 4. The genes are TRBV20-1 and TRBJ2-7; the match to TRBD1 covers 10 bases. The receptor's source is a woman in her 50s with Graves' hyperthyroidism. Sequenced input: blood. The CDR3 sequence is CSATGTGVYEQYF. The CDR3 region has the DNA TGCAGTGCTACCGGGACAGGGGTATACGAGCAGTACTTC.